This T cell receptor beta chain is from a study of CXCR3-negative and CXCR3-positive naive CD8 T cells. Study-level information: About 135 million TRB reads in total, about 1.5 +/- 0.3 million per library. Study-wide points: CXCR3-positive naive cells carried more hydrophobic TRB CDR3s than CXCR3-negative naive cells did. For the naive subsets, surface CD5 was similar, and TCR strength was inferred from TRB CDR3 properties.

As regards this clonotype: Its antigen is still unknown.

The study made its TRB cDNA libraries by 5' RACE, adding UMI labels. Each CDR3 protein gets one entry in TCRdb, which reprocessed the 5' RACE reads and gives no DNA. Its clone listing holds around 8,400 distinct CDR3 sequences. CDR3 length equals 14 residues. CDR1 ENHRY and CDR2 SYGVKD come from the germline V gene. The sample was naive CXCR3+ CD8+ T cells from blood. Sample subset: CD45RO-CCR7+CD27+CD95- naive CD8+ T cells expressing CXCR3 (TNR3+). The sequence derives from a human donor in good health. Some clones in this sample may be carry-over from other donors' samples. V is TRBV10-3 and J is TRBJ2-2. The CDR3 here is CAISESGVAGELFF.